Here is one TCR beta chain with its context. The target antigen is unknown. This entry is derived from a study of cytomegalovirus exposure and HLA in healthy donors. General study findings and limits: The authors enumerated some 170 TCR beta chains as linked to cytomegalovirus.

CDR1 and CDR2 from the germline V gene are MNHEY and SVGAGI. V lost 2 bases to trimming and J lost 3 bases, with 14 bases between them. This CDR3 is built from 15 residues. Produced via immunoSEQ multiplex PCR; TCRdb's table is partial and in-frame only. The sample has more than 140,000 clones, about 89% seen once. V is TRBV6-5 and J is TRBJ2-7; a weak D match, TRBD2 (6 bases). This clonotype was obtained from a woman in her late teens or twenties in good health and CMV-seropositive. Sequenced material: PBMCs. This chain's CDR3 is CASSYPKLGGYEQYF. CDR3 nucleotide sequence: TGTGCCAGCAGTTACCCTAAGTTGGGGGGCTACGAGCAGTACTTC.